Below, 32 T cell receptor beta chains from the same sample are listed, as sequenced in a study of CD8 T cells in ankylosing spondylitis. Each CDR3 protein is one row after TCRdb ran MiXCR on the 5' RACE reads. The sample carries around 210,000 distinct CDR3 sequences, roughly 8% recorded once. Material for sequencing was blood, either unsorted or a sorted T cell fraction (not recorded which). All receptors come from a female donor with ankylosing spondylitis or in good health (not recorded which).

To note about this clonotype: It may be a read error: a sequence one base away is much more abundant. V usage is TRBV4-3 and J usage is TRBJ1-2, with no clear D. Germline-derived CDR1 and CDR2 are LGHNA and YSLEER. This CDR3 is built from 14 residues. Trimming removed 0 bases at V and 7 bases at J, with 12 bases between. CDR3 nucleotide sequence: TGCGCCAGCAGCCAAGATATGAGATTCTGTGGCTACACCTTC. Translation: CASSQDMRFCGYTF.

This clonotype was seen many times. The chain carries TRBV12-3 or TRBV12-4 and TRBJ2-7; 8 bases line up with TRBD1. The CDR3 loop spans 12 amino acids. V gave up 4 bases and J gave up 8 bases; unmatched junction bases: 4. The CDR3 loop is CASSSTGGQQYF. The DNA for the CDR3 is TGTGCCAGCAGTTCAACAGGGGGTCAGCAGTACTTC.

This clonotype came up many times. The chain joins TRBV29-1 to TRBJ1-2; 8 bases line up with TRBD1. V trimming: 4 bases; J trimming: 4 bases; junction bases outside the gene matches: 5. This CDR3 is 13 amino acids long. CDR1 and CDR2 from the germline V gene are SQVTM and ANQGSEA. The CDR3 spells CSVGSGTGYGYTF. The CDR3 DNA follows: TGCAGCGTTGGATCCGGGACAGGCTATGGCTACACCTTC.

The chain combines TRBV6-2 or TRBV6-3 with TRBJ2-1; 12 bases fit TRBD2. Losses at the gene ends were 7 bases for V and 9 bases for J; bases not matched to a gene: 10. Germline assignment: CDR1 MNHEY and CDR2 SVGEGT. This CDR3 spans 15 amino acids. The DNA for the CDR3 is TGTGCCAGCATCGGACTAGCGGGAAGAGTAAGTGAGCAGTTCTTC. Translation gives CASIGLAGRVSEQFF.

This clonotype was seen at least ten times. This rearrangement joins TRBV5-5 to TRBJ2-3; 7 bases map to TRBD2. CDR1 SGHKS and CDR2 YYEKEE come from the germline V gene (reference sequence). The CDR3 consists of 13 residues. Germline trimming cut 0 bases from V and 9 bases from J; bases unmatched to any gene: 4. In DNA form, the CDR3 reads TGTGCCAGCAGCTTGGCCGGGGAGGGAACGCAGTATTTT. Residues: CASSLAGEGTQYF.

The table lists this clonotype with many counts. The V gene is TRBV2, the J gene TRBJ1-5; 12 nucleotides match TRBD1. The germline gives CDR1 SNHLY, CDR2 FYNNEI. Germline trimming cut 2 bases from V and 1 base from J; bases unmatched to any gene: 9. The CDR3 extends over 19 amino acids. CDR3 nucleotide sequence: TGTGCCAGCAGTGAACTGGGACAGGGGGCCCTCCGGAGCAATCAGCCCCAGCATTTT. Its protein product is CASSELGQGALRSNQPQHF.

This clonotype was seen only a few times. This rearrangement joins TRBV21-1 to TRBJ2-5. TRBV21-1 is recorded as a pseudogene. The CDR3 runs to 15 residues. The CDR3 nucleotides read TGTGCCAGCAGCAACGCCCTCCGGAAACAAGAGACCCAGTACTTC. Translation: CASSNALRKQETQYF.

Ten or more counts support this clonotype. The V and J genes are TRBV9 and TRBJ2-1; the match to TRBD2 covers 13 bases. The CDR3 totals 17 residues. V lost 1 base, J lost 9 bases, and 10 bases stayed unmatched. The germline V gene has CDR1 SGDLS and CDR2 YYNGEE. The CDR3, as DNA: TGTGCCAGCAGCGTATTTGCGAGGACTAGCGGGAGAATTGAGCAGTTCTTC. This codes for CASSVFARTSGRIEQFF.

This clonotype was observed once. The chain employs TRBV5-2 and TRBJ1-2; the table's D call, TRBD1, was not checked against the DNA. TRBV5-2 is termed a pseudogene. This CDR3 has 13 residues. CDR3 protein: CAMGLGTDYGYTF. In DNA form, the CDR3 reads TGTGCCATGGGCCTGGGGACGGACTATGGCTACACCTTC.

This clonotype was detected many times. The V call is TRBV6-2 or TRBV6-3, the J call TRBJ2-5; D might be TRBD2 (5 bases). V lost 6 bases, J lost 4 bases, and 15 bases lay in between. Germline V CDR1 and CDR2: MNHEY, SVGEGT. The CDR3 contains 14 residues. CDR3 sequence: CASSQDWPGETQYF. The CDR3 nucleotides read TGTGCCAGCAGCCAGGACTGGCCCGGAGAGACCCAGTACTTC.

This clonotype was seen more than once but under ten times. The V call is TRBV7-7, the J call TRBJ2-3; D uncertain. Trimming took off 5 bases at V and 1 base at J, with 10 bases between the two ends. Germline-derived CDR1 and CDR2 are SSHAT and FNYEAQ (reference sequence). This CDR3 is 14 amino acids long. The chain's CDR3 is CASSRNKGTDTQYF. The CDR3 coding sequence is TGTGCCAGCAGCCGGAATAAGGGCACAGATACGCAGTATTTT.

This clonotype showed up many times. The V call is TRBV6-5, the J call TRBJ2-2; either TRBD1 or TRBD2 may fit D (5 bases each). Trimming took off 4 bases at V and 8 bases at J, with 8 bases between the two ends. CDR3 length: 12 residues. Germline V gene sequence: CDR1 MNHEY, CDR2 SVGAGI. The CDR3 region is CASSLRGGELFF. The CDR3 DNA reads TGTGCCAGCAGTTTGAGGGGAGGGGAGCTGTTTTTT.

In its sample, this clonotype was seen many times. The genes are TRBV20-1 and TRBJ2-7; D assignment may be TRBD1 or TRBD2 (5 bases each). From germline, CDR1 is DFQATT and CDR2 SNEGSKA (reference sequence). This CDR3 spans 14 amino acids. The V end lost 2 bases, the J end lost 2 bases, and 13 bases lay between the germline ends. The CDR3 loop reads CSARTGTHPYEQYF. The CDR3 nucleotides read TGCAGTGCTAGAACCGGGACCCACCCCTACGAGCAGTACTTC.

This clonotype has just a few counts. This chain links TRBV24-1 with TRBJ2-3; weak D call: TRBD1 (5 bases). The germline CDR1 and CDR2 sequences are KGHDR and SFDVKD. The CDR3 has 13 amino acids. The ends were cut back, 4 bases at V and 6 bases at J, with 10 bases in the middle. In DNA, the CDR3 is TGTGCCACCAGTGAAGGCAGGGCGGATACGCAGTATTTT. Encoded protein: CATSEGRADTQYF.

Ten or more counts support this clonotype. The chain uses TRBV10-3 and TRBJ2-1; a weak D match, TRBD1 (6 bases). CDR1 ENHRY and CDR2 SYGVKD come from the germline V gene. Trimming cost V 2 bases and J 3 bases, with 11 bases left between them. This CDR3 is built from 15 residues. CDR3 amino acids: CAISEGRGGYNEQFF. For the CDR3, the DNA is TGTGCCATCAGTGAGGGCAGGGGCGGCTACAATGAGCAGTTCTTC.

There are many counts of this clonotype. In DNA form, the CDR3 reads TGCGCCAGCAGCTTGGCGTCGGAGGTTGTTCGCGCTACGCAGTATTTT. This encodes CASSLASEVVRATQYF. The chain recombines TRBV5-1 with TRBJ2-3, with D tentatively TRBD2 (5 bases). The V and J ends lost 0 bases and 8 bases respectively, with 19 bases between them. The CDR3 sequence is 16 residues long. Germline V CDR1 and CDR2: SGHRS, YFSETQ.

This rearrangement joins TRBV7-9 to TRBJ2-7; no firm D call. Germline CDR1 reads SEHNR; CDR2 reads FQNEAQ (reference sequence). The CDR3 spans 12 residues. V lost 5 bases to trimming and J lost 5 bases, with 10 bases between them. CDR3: CASSTYTDEQYF. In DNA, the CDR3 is TGTGCCAGCAGCACGTACACGGACGAGCAGTACTTC.

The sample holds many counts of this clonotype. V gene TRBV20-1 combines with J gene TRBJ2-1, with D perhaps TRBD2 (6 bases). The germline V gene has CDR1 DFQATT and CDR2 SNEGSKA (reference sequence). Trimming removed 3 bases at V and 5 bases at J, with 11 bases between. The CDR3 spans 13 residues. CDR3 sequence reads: CSASPGANNEQFF. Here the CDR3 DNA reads TGCAGTGCTAGCCCGGGAGCCAACAATGAGCAGTTCTTC.

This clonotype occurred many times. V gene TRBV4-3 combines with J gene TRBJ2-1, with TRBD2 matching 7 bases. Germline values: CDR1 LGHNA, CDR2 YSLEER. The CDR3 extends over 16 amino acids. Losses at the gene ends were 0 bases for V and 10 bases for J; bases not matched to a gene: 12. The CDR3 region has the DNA TGCGCCAGCAGCCAAGAACGGGATCGAGCGGGATGGGAGCAGTTCTTC. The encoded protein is CASSQERDRAGWEQFF.

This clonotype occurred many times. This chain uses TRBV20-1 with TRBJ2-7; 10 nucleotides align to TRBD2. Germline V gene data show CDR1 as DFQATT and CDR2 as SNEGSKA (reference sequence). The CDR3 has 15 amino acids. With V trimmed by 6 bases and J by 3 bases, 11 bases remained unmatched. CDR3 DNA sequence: TGCAGTGCCAAAGAACGACTAGCGGGTGGCTACGAGCAGTACTTC. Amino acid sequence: CSAKERLAGGYEQYF.

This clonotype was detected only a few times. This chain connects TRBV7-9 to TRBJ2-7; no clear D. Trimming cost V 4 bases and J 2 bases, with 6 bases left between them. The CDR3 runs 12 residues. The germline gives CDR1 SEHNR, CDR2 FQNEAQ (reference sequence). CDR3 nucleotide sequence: TGTGCCAGCAGCTCCCATACCTACGAGCAGTACTTC. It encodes CASSSHTYEQYF.

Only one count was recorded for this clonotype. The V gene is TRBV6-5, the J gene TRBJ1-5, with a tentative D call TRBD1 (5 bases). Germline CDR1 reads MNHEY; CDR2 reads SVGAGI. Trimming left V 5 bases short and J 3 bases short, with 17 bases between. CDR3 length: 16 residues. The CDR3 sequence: CASSHATVFDNQPQHF. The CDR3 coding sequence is TGTGCCAGCAGTCACGCGACAGTCTTCGACAATCAGCCCCAGCATTTT.

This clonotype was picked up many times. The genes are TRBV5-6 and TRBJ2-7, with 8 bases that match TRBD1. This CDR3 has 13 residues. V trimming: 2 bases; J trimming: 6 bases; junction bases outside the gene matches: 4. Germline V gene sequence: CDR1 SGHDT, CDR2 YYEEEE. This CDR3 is CASSFPTGVEQYF. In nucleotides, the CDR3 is TGTGCCAGCAGCTTCCCGACAGGGGTCGAGCAGTACTTC. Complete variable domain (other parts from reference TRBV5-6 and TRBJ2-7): DAGVTQSPTHLIKTRGQQVTLRCSPKSGHDTVSWYQQALGQGPQFIFQYYEEEERQRGNFPDRFSGHQFPNYSSELNVNALLLGDSALYLCASSFPTGVEQYFGPGTRLTVT.

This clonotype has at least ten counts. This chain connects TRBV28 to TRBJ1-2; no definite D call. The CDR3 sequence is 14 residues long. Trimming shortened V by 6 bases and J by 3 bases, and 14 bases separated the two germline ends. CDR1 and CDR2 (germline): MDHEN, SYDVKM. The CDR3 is CASRGEGFDYGYTF. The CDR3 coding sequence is TGTGCCAGCAGGGGTGAGGGATTTGACTATGGCTACACCTTC.

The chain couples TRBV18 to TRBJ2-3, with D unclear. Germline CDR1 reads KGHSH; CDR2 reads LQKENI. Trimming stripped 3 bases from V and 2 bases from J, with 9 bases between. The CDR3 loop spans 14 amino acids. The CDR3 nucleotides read TGTGCCAGCTCACCTGCCAGACCCACAGATACGCAGTATTTT. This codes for CASSPARPTDTQYF.

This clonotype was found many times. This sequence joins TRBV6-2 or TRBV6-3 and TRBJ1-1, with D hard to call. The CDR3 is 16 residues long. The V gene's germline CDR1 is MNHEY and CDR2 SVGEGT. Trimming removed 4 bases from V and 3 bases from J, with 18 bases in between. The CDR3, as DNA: TGTGCCAGCAGTTCTGAATTCCCGGGATCCTACACTGAAGCTTTCTTT. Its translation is CASSSEFPGSYTEAFF.

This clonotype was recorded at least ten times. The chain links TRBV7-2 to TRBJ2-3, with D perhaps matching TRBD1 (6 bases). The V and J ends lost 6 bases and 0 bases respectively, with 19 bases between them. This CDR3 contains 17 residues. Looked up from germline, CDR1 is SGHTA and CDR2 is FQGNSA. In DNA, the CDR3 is TGTGCCAGCAGTCTTTTTTCCGGGACAACTAGCACAGATACGCAGTATTTT. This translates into CASSLFSGTTSTDTQYF.

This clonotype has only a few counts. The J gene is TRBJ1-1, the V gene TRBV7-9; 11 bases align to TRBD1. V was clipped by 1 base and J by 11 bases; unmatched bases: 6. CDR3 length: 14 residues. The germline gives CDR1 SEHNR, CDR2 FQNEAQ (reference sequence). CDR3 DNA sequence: TGTGCCAGCAGCTTAGGTGGGACAGGGGGGGACGCTTTCTTT. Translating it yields CASSLGGTGGDAFF.

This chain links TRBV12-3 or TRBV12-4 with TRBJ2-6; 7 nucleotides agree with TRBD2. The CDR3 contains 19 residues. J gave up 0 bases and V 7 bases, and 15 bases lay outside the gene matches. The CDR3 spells CASILGGFAPFSGANVLTF. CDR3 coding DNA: TGTGCCAGCATCCTGGGGGGGTTTGCCCCCTTCTCTGGGGCCAACGTCCTGACTTTC.

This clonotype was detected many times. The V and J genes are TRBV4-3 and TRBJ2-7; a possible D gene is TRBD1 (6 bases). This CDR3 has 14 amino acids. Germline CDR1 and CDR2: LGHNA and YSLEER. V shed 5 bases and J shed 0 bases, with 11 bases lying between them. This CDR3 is CASSSNRDSYEQYF. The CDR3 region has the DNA TGCGCCAGCAGCTCTAACAGGGACTCCTACGAGCAGTACTTC.

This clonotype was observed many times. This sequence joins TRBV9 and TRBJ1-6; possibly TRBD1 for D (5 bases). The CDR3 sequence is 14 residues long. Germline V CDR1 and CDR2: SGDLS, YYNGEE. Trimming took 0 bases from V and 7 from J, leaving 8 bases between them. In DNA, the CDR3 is TGTGCCAGCAGCGTAGGGCAGGGAAATTCACCCCTCCACTTT. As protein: CASSVGQGNSPLHF.

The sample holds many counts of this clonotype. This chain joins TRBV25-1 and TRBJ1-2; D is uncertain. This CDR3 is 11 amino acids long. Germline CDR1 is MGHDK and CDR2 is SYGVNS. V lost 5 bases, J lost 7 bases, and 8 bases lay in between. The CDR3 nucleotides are TGTGCCAGCAGTCCCGGTGCTGGCTACACCTTC. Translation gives CASSPGAGYTF.